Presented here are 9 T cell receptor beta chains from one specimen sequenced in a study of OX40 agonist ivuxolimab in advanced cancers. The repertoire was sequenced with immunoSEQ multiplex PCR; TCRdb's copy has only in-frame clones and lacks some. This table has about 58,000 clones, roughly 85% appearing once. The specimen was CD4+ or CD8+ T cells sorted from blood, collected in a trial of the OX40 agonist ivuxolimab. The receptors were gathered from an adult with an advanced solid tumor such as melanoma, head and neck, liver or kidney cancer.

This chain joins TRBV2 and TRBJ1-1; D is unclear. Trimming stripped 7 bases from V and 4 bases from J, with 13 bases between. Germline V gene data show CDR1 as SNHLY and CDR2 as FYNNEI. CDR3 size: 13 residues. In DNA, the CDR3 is TGTGCCAGCACCAAGGACCCCGCCACTGAAGCTTTCTTT. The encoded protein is CASTKDPATEAFF.

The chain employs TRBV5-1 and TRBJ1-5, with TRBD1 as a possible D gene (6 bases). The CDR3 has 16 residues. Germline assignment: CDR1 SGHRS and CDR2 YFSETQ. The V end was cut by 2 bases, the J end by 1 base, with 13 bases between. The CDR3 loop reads CASSLFPGDSNQPQHF. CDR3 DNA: TGCGCCAGCAGCTTATTCCCAGGGGACAGCAATCAGCCCCAGCATTTT.

The CDR3 nucleotides read TGTGCCAGCAGTGAACCCAGCGGGGGGGCCGGGGAGACCCAGTACTTC. Translation gives CASSEPSGGAGETQYF. The J gene is TRBJ2-5, the V gene TRBV6-4; TRBD2 matches 10 bases. The CDR3 loop spans 16 amino acids. CDR1 and CDR2 from the germline V gene are MRHNA and SNTAGT. Trimming at V came to 3 bases and at J to 5 bases, leaving 9 bases not matched to a gene.

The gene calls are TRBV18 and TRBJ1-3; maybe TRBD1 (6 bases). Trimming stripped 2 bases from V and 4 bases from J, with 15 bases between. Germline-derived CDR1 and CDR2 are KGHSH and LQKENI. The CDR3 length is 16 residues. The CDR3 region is CASSPTTQGNGNTIYF. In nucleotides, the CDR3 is TGTGCCAGCTCACCAACGACCCAGGGGAACGGAAACACCATATATTTT.

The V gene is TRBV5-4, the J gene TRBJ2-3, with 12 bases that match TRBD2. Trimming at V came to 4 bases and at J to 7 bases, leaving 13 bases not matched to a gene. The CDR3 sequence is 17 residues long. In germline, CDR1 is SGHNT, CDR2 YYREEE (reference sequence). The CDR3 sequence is CASSLTSGGELRHTQYF. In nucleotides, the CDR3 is TGTGCCAGCAGCCTGACTAGCGGGGGCGAGTTACGACATACGCAGTATTTT.

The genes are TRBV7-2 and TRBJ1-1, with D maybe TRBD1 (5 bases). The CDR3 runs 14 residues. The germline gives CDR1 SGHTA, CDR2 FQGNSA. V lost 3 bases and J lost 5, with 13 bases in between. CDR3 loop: CASSFGGVVTEAFF. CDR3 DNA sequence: TGTGCCAGCAGCTTTGGAGGGGTGGTAACTGAAGCTTTCTTT.

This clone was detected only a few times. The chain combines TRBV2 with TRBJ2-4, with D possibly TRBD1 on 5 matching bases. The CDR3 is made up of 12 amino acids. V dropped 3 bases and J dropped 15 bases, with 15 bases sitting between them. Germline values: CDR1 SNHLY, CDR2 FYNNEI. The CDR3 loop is CASSDVQALAYF. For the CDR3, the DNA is TGTGCCAGCAGTGATGTACAGGCCTTAGCGTACTTC.

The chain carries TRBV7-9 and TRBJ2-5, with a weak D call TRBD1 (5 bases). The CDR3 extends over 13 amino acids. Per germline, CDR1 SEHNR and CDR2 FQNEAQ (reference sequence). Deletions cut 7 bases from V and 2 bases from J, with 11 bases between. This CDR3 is CASTLDSQETQYF. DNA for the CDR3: TGTGCCAGCACCCTCGACAGTCAAGAGACCCAGTACTTC.

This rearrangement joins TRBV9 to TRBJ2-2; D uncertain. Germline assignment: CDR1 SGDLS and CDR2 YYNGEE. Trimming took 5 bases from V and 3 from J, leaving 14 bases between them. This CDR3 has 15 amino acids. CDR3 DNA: TGTGCCAGCAGGCGGAGTGGGCAGGACACCGGGGAGCTGTTTTTT. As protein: CASRRSGQDTGELFF.